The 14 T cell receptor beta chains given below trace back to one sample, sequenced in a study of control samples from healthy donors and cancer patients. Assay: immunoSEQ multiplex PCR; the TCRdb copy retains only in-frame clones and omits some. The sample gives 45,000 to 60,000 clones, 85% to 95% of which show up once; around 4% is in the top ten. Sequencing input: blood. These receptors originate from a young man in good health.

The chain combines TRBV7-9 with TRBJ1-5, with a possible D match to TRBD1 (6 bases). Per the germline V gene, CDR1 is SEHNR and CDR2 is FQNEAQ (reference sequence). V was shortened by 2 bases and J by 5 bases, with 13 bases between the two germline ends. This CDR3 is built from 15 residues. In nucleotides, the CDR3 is TGTGCCAGCAGCTTAACACAGGGAGGCGATCAGCCCCAGCATTTT. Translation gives CASSLTQGGDQPQHF. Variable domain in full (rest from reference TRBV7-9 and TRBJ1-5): DTGVSQNPRHKITKRGQNVTFRCDPISEHNRLYWYRQTLGQGPEFLTYFQNEAQLEKSRLLSDRFSAERPKGSFSTLEIQRTEQGDSAMYLCASSLTQGGDQPQHFGDGTRLSIL.

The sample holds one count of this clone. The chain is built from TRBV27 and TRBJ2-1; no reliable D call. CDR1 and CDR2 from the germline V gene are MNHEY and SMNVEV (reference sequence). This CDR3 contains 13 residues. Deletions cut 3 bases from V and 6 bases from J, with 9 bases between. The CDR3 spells CASSFGRANEQFF. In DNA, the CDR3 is TGTGCCAGCAGTTTTGGCCGGGCCAATGAGCAGTTCTTC.

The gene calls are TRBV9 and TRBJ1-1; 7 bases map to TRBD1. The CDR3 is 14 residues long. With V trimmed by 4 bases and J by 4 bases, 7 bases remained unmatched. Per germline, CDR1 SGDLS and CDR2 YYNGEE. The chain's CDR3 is CASSQQGRGTEAFF. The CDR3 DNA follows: TGTGCCAGCAGCCAACAGGGGCGCGGCACTGAAGCTTTCTTT.

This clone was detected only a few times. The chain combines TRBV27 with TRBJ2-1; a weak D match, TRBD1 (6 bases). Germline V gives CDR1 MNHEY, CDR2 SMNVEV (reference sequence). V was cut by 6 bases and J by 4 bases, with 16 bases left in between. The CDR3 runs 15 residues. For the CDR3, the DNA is TGTGCCAGCAGCGACCGGGACACGTTTTACAATGAGCAGTTCTTC. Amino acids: CASSDRDTFYNEQFF.

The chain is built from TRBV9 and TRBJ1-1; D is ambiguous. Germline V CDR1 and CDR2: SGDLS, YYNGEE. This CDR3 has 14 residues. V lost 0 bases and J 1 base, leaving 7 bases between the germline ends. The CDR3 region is CASSVGGENTEAFF. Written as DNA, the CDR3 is TGTGCCAGCAGCGTAGGTGGGGAGAACACTGAAGCTTTCTTT.

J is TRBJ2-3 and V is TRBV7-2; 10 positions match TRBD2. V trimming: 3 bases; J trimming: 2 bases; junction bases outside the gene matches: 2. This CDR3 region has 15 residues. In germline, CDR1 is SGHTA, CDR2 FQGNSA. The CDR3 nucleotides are TGTGCCAGCAGCTTCGGACTAGCGGCCACAGATACGCAGTATTTT. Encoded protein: CASSFGLAATDTQYF.

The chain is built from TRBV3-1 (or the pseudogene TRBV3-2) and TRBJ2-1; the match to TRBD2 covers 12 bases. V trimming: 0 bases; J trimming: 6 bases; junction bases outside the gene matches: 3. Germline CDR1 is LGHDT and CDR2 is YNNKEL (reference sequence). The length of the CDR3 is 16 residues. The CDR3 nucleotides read TGTGCCAGCAGCCAAGAGACTAGCGGGAGACCCAATGAGCAGTTCTTC. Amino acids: CASSQETSGRPNEQFF.

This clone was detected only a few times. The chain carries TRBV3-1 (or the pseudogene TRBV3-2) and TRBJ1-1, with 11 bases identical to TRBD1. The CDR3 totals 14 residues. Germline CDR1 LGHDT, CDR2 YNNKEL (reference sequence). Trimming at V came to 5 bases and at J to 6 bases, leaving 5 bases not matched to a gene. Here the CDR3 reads CASSERGQGAEAFF. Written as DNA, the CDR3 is TGTGCCAGCAGCGAGCGGGGACAGGGGGCTGAAGCTTTCTTT.

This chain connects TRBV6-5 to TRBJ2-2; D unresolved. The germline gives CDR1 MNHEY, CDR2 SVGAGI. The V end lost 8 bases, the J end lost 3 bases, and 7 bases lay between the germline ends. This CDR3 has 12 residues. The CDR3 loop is CASEQDTGELFF. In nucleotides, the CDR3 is TGTGCCAGCGAGCAAGACACCGGGGAGCTGTTTTTT.

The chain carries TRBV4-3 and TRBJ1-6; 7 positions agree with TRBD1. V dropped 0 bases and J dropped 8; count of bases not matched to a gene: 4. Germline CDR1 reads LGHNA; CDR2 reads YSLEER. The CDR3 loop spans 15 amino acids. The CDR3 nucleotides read TGCGCCAGCAGCCAAGAGACAGGGCTTCATTCACCCCTCCACTTT. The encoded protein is CASSQETGLHSPLHF.

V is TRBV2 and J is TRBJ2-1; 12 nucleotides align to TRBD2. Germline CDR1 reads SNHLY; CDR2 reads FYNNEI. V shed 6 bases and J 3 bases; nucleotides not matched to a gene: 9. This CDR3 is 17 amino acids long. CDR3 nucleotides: TGTGCCAGCAGACGCCTAGCGGGAGGGCGTTTCTACAATGAGCAGTTCTTC. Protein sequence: CASRRLAGGRFYNEQFF.

The CDR3 DNA reads TGTGCCACCGAGGACAGGGGGCTAGGGCAGCCCCAGCATTTT. Amino acids: CATEDRGLGQPQHF. The chain employs TRBV15 and TRBJ1-5, with 11 bases fitting TRBD1. Germline V gives CDR1 LNHNV, CDR2 YYDKDF (reference sequence). Losses at the gene ends were 8 bases for V and 7 bases for J; bases not matched to a gene: 7. This CDR3 spans 14 amino acids.

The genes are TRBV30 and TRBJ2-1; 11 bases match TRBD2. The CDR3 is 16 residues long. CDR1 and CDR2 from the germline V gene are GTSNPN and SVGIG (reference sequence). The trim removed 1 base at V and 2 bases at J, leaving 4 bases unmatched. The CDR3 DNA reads TGTGCCTGGAGTGGCCTAGCGGGAGGCCCCTACAATGAGCAGTTCTTC. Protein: CAWSGLAGGPYNEQFF.

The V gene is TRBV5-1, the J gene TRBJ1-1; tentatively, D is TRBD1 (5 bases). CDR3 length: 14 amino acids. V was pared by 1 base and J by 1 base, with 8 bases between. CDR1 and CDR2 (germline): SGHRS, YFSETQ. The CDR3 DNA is TGCGCCAGCAGCTTGAGACAGCAGAACACTGAAGCTTTCTTT. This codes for CASSLRQQNTEAFF.